This T cell receptor (beta chain) was sequenced during a study of Tregs in tolerant kidney transplant recipients. The germline V gene has CDR1 SNHLY and CDR2 FYNNEI. This CDR3 has 13 amino acids. Clones were sequenced by immunoSEQ multiplex PCR, and TCRdb holds only the in-frame ones, with some missing. Of around 75,000 clones in the sample, about 88% were seen once. The TCR sequence derives from a human donor who received a combined kidney and bone marrow transplant. Source: CD4+ T cells from blood, taken before the transplant. The V gene is TRBV2, the J gene TRBJ2-5, with 9 bases that match TRBD1. The better agreement between TRBJ2-7 and the DNA end casts doubt on the J call. CDR3 amino acids: CASSRTGESEQYF. The CDR3 DNA sequence: TGTGCCAGCAGTCGGACAGGGGAGAGCGAGCAGTACTTC.